This T cell receptor (beta chain) was identified in a study of blood T cells in healthy people across ages. A second PCR, run for roughly 7 to 12 cycles, used a sample-barcoded 5' primer plus a J-beta primer mix. TCRdb ran MiXCR on the 5' RACE reads and lists one entry per CDR3 protein. The sample carries more than 800,000 distinct CDR3 sequences, around 45% recorded once. Study-level findings and limits: Strong correlation was found linking TCR beta diversity to naive T cell percentage. Among long-lived donors, naive CD4+ cells were more numerous and diversity higher than in aged donors.

Total RNA, at least 5 micrograms per sample, was extracted from PBMCs. The CDR3 consists of 15 residues. Germline loops: CDR1 LNHNV, CDR2 YYDKDF (reference sequence). As regards this clonotype: The antigen remains unidentified.

The receptor was derived from a woman in her sixties in good health. Material for sequencing was blood. The chain has TRBV15 and TRBJ2-1; 10 bases are shared with TRBD1. With the DNA end fitting TRBJ2-7 better, the J assignment may be wrong. The CDR3 DNA sequence: TGTGCCACCAGCAGAGGACAGGGGGCCCACAATGAGCAGTACTTC. Its translation: CATSRGQGAHNEQYF.